The 13 T cell receptor beta chains below were found in one sample sequenced in a study of response to subunit inactivated influenza vaccine. Each CDR3 protein gets one entry after TCRdb re-called the RT-PCR reads with MiXCR. Here the sample spans a few hundred thousand distinct CDR3 sequences, 9.5% to 13% being singletons. Sequenced material: PBMCs from blood, taken 40 to 50 days after vaccination. The source is a man aged 45 to 65 who received an inactivated influenza vaccine.

The rearrangement joins TRBV7-2 to TRBJ2-1; a possible D gene is TRBD2 (6 bases). The CDR3 length is 17 residues. Trimming removed 0 bases at V and 8 bases at J, with 20 bases between. The germline gives CDR1 SGHTA, CDR2 FQGNSA. This chain's CDR3 is CASSLAVLAREAYEQFF. The CDR3 DNA reads TGTGCCAGCAGCTTAGCGGTACTAGCTAGGGAGGCCTATGAGCAGTTCTTC.

The rearrangement uses TRBV5-5 and TRBJ1-4, with a tentative D call TRBD1 (5 bases). Germline V gene sequence: CDR1 SGHKS, CDR2 YYEKEE (reference sequence). The CDR3 runs 15 residues. With 0 bases removed from V and 6 bases from J, the gap between germline ends came to 12 bases. The CDR3 DNA reads as TGTGCCAGCAGCTTGGCGGCGGGGGTCGATGAAAAACTGTTTTTT. It yields the protein CASSLAAGVDEKLFF.

This clonotype was seen more than once but under ten times. This chain uses TRBV3-1 with TRBJ2-1; possibly TRBD2 for D (5 bases). Germline values: CDR1 LGHDT, CDR2 YNNKEL (reference sequence). Trimming removed 3 bases from V and 5 bases from J, with 17 bases in between. This CDR3 spans 16 amino acids. The CDR3 loop is CASSQYTEVLHNEQFF. Written as DNA, the CDR3 is TGTGCCAGCAGCCAGTACACGGAGGTCCTCCACAATGAGCAGTTCTTC.

A few counts support this clonotype. The V call is TRBV5-1, the J call TRBJ2-5; no definite D call. Germline CDR1 reads SGHRS; CDR2 reads YFSETQ. V dropped 0 bases and J dropped 2 bases, with 8 bases sitting between them. The CDR3 covers 14 residues. CDR3 in DNA: TGCGCCAGCAGCTTGGATAACTGGCAAGAGACCCAGTACTTC. Residues: CASSLDNWQETQYF. Full variable domain (rest looked up from reference TRBV5-1 and TRBJ2-5): KAGVTQTPRYLIKTRGQQVTLSCSPISGHRSVSWYQQTPGQGLQFLFEYFSETQRNKGNFPGRFSGRQFSNSRSEMNVSTLELGDSALYLCASSLDNWQETQYFGPGTRLLVL.

This clonotype came up a few times. The V and J genes are TRBV12-3 or TRBV12-4 and TRBJ2-5; D perhaps matches TRBD2 (6 bases). The CDR3 is 16 residues long. Trimming shortened V by 3 bases and J by 4 bases, and 18 bases separated the two germline ends. Written as DNA, the CDR3 is TGTGCCAGCAGTTTCTCCCCCTTGAGGGGAGGAGAGACCCAGTACTTC. This codes for CASSFSPLRGGETQYF.

This clonotype was detected a few times. V gene TRBV7-2 combines with J gene TRBJ2-1; 9 nucleotides align to TRBD2. Looked up from germline, CDR1 is SGHTA and CDR2 is FQGNSA. CDR3 length: 14 residues. V gave up 7 bases and J gave up 13 bases; unmatched junction bases: 14. CDR3 bases: TGTGCCAGCACCCTTGCTAGCGGGAATCCCCTTCAGTTCTTC. Residues: CASTLASGNPLQFF.

This clonotype appeared many times. The chain uses TRBV5-1 and TRBJ2-7; 8 bases map to TRBD1. Germline V lookup: CDR1 SGHRS, CDR2 YFSETQ. Germline trimming cut 0 bases from V and 4 bases from J; bases unmatched to any gene: 6. There are 15 residues in the CDR3. The CDR3 here is CASSLGDRPLYEQYF. In DNA form, the CDR3 reads TGCGCCAGCAGCTTGGGGGACAGGCCTTTATACGAGCAGTACTTC.

This clonotype has just a few counts. The chain has TRBV7-2 and TRBJ1-1; the D is unclear. Germline V gene sequence: CDR1 SGHTA, CDR2 FQGNSA. The length of the CDR3 is 11 residues. The germline V and J ends were trimmed by 6 bases and 4 bases, with 6 bases remaining between them. The CDR3 DNA reads TGTGCCAGCAGACCAGTCACTGAAGCTTTCTTT. Translated: CASRPVTEAFF.

This clonotype was detected only a few times. The chain recombines TRBV20-1 with TRBJ2-7; 7 nucleotides line up with TRBD2. After removal of 3 bases from V and 4 bases from J, the junction contained 3 bases not matched to a gene. Germline V lookup: CDR1 DFQATT, CDR2 SNEGSKA (reference sequence). CDR3 length: 12 residues. The CDR3 DNA follows: TGCAGTGCTAGTTCTAGCGGTTACGAGCAGTACTTC. It translates to CSASSSGYEQYF.

This clonotype was detected many times. The chain recombines TRBV15 with TRBJ2-3, with no clear D. The V and J ends lost 0 bases and 1 base respectively, with 11 bases between them. The CDR3 length is 16 residues. From germline, CDR1 is LNHNV and CDR2 YYDKDF (reference sequence). For the CDR3, the DNA is TGTGCCACCAGCAGAGAGGGCAGCGTGGGCACAGATACGCAGTATTTT. Translating gives CATSREGSVGTDTQYF.

Notes on this clonotype: A much larger clone differs from this one at a single base, so this may be a read error. The chain combines TRBV6-2 or TRBV6-3 with TRBJ1-5; no clear D. Germline CDR1 is MNHEY and CDR2 is SVGEGT. CDR3 length equals 13 residues. CDR3 region: CGSSYDRNQPQHF. The DNA for the CDR3 is TGTGGCAGCAGTTATGACCGCAATCAGCCCCAGCATTTT.

This clonotype has at least ten counts. This chain connects TRBV20-1 to TRBJ1-3, with D hard to call. The V and J ends lost 5 bases and 0 bases respectively, with 11 bases between them. There are 14 residues in the CDR3. The V gene's germline CDR1 is DFQATT and CDR2 SNEGSKA (reference sequence). The CDR3 region is CSAFGVSSGNTIYF. DNA for the CDR3: TGCAGTGCTTTCGGGGTTAGCTCTGGAAACACCATATATTTT.

This clonotype was seen more than once but under ten times. The V and J genes are TRBV29-1 and TRBJ2-5, with a weak D call TRBD1 (5 bases). The CDR3 length is 13 residues. Trimming removed 7 bases from V and 0 bases from J, with 12 bases in between. CDR1 is SQVTM and CDR2 is ANQGSEA in the germline V gene. CDR3 bases: TGCAGCGCCCTGGGGCAAAACCAAGAGACCCAGTACTTC. The encoded protein is CSALGQNQETQYF.